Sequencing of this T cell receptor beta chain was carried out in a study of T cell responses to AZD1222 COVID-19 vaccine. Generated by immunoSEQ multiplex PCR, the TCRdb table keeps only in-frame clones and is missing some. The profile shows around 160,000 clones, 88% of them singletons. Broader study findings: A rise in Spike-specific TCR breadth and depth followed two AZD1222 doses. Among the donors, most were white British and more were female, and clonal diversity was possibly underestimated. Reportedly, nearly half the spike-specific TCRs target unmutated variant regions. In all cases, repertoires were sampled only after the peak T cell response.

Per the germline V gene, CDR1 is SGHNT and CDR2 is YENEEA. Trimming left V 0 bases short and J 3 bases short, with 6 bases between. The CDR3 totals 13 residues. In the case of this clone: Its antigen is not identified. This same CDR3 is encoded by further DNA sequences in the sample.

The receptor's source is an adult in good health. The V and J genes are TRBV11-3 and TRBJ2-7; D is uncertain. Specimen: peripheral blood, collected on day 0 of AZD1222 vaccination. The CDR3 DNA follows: TGTGCCAGCAGCTTAGAGTCGGGCTACGAGCAGTACTTC. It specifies CASSLESGYEQYF. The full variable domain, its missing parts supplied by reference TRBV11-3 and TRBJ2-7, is EAGVVQSPRYKIIEKKQPVAFWCNPISGHNTLYWYLQNLGQGPELLIRYENEEAVDDSQLPKDRFSAERLKGVDSTLKIQPAELGDSAVYLCASSLESGYEQYFGPGTRLTVT.